A single sample gave rise to the 8 T cell receptor beta chains below, sequenced in a study of cytomegalovirus exposure and HLA in healthy donors. This PCR relied on a set of 60 Vbeta primers and 13 Jbeta primers. Using immunoSEQ multiplex PCR, the repertoire was profiled, and TCRdb retains in-frame clones only, with some absent. The repertoire holds some 270,000 clones, with 80% to 95% as singletons. Source material: PBMCs. The source is a girl aged 2 to 10 in good health and CMV-seronegative.

The chain is built from TRBV11-2 and TRBJ1-1, with D perhaps matching TRBD1 (6 bases). V was pared by 11 bases and J by 4 bases, with 20 bases between. This CDR3 region has 14 residues. Per the germline V gene, CDR1 is SGHAT and CDR2 is FQNNGV. The CDR3 region is CASRGTGGITEAFF. The CDR3, as DNA: TGTGCCTCGAGGGGGACCGGGGGGATCACTGAAGCTTTCTTT.

V and J are TRBV7-3 and TRBJ1-1; D not resolved. This CDR3 is built from 17 residues. The germline V gene has CDR1 SGHTA and CDR2 FQGTGA. The ends were cut back, 3 bases at V and 0 bases at J, with 17 bases in the middle. The CDR3 nucleotides read TGTGCCAGCAGCTTCGTGGCCCTGATCTCAATGAACACTGAAGCTTTCTTT. Residues: CASSFVALISMNTEAFF.

This chain joins TRBV28 and TRBJ1-1; D unclear. The CDR3 totals 14 residues. Germline CDR1 is MDHEN and CDR2 is SYDVKM. Trimming pared 3 bases from V and 2 bases from J, leaving 10 bases between. The CDR3 region has the DNA TGTGCCAGCAGTTTGCGACACCCAAACACTGAAGCTTTCTTT. Encoded protein: CASSLRHPNTEAFF.

V usage is TRBV5-1 and J usage is TRBJ2-7; a possible D gene is TRBD2 (7 bases). The CDR3 consists of 15 residues. CDR1 is SGHRS and CDR2 is YFSETQ in the germline V gene. The V and J ends lost 0 bases and 3 bases respectively, with 13 bases between them. The CDR3 nucleotides read TGCGCCAGCAGCTTGGGCCCGGGGGGCGGCTACGAGCAGTACTTC. Encoded protein: CASSLGPGGGYEQYF. The full variable domain, its missing parts supplied by reference TRBV5-1 and TRBJ2-7, is KAGVTQTPRYLIKTRGQQVTLSCSPISGHRSVSWYQQTPGQGLQFLFEYFSETQRNKGNFPGRFSGRQFSNSRSEMNVSTLELGDSALYLCASSLGPGGGYEQYFGPGTRLTVT.

This sequence joins TRBV7-8 and TRBJ1-2; 9 bases match TRBD1. The ends lost 1 base at V and 8 bases at J; junction bases unmatched: 8. Germline V gene sequence: CDR1 SGHVS, CDR2 FQNEAQ. This CDR3 contains 15 residues. The CDR3 DNA follows: TGTGCCAGCAGCTTAGAGAGGACAGGGGTTTTCGGCTACACCTTC. It is translated as CASSLERTGVFGYTF.

Notes on this clone: Other DNA variants within this sample encode the same CDR3. The chain links TRBV5-1 to TRBJ2-1; 15 bases fit TRBD2. The CDR3 runs 15 residues. The J segment lost 7 bases and the V segment lost 4 bases, leaving 3 bases of the junction unmatched. In germline, CDR1 is SGHRS, CDR2 YFSETQ. The CDR3 DNA reads as TGCGCCAGCAGCCCCGGACTAGCGGGGGGGAATGAGCAGTTCTTC. Residues: CASSPGLAGGNEQFF. The complete variable domain, with remaining parts taken from reference TRBV5-1 and TRBJ2-1, reads KAGVTQTPRYLIKTRGQQVTLSCSPISGHRSVSWYQQTPGQGLQFLFEYFSETQRNKGNFPGRFSGRQFSNSRSEMNVSTLELGDSALYLCASSPGLAGGNEQFFGPGTRLTVL.

The chain recombines TRBV27 with TRBJ1-1; D unclear. V dropped 5 bases and J dropped 2 bases, with 12 bases sitting between them. The CDR3 has 14 residues. Germline V gene sequence: CDR1 MNHEY, CDR2 SMNVEV (reference sequence). CDR3 sequence: CASSPRGFNTEAFF. The DNA for the CDR3 is TGTGCCAGCAGTCCCCGCGGGTTTAACACTGAAGCTTTCTTT.

J is TRBJ1-6 and V is TRBV27; 8 nucleotides match TRBD1. The junction had 10 bases not matched to a gene; V was cut back by 5 bases and J by 7 bases. CDR3 length: 16 amino acids. CDR1 MNHEY and CDR2 SMNVEV come from the germline V gene (reference sequence). The CDR3 sequence: CASSPDRGPPNSPLHF. CDR3 DNA sequence: TGTGCCAGCAGTCCTGACAGGGGCCCCCCGAATTCACCCCTCCACTTT.